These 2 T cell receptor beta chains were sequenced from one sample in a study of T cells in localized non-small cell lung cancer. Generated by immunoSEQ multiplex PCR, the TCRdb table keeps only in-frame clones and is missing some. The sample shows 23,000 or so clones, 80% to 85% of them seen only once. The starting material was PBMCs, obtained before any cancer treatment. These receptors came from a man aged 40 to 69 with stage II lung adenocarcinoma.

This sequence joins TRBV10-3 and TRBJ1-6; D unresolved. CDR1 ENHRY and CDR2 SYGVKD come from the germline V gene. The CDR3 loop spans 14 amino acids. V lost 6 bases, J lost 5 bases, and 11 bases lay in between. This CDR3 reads CAISPGEDNSPLHF. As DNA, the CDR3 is TGTGCCATCAGCCCTGGGGAGGATAATTCACCCCTCCACTTT.

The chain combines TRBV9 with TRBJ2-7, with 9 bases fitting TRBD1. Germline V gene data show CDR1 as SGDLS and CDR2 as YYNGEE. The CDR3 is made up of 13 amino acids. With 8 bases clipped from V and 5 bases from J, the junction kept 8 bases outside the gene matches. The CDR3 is CASSPGTGNEQYF. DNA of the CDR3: TGTGCCAGTAGTCCCGGGACAGGGAACGAGCAGTACTTC.